The entry below describes one TCR beta chain. What it recognizes is unknown. This record belongs to a study of cytomegalovirus exposure and HLA in healthy donors. Whole-study findings and limits: An analysis done earlier found most TCR beta V segments productive about 87% or about 30% of the time. It was reported that TCR beta sequences correctly inferred the HLA-A and HLA-B alleles for most subjects. Among CMV-associated TCR beta chains, most appeared HLA-restricted in a later analysis.

The CDR3 totals 17 residues. Germline assignment: CDR1 SGHTA and CDR2 FQGNSA. Trimming removed 8 bases from V and 0 bases from J; junction bases left unmatched: 10. Amplification used 60 Vbeta primers and 13 Jbeta primers. Measured with immunoSEQ multiplex PCR; TCRdb has only the in-frame clones, and not every one. The sample records some 140,000 clones, about 85% being singletons. This chain links TRBV7-2 with TRBJ1-1, with 12 bases that match TRBD1. This receptor was taken from a man aged 25-40 years in good health and CMV-seropositive. The sample was PBMCs. CDR3 nucleotide sequence: TGTGCCAGCCTTGGGGGGACAGGGGGCAGGGTGAACACTGAAGCTTTCTTT. Translation: CASLGGTGGRVNTEAFF.